What follows are 14 T cell receptor beta chains derived from one specimen sequenced in a study of CD8+ T cells in alopecia areata. As the sequencing template, cDNA was produced by extracting RNA and reverse transcribing it. Using immunoSEQ multiplex PCR, the repertoire was profiled, and TCRdb retains in-frame clones only, with some absent. The sample was found to contain 200,000 to 300,000 clones, and every one recurs. Markers used for sorting pooled cutaneous lymph node cells were CD4, CD8alpha, NKG2D, NKG2ACE and others. The sample taken for sequencing was CD4+ T cells sorted from a lymph node. The source is a C3H/HeJ mouse with alopecia areata. The strain's MHC type: H2-k.

This clone was recorded a few times. Gene names and germline refer to mouse. The read stops 4 residues short of the end of the CDR3; the missing end is completed from the germline J gene. V usage is TRBV13-2 and J usage is TRBJ1-2; D is uncertain. The germline V and J ends were trimmed by 0 bases and 2 bases, with 11 bases remaining between them. The V gene's germline CDR1 is NNHNN and CDR2 SYGAGS (reference sequence). This CDR3 contains 15 residues. Partial CDR3 DNA: TGTGCCAGCGGTGATGTGGGGAAATGGAACTCC. Translated: CASGDVGKWNS. The full CDR3 protein is CASGDVGKWNSDYTF.

With regard to this clone: Gene names and germline refer to mouse. The CDR3 goes on 4 residues after the read ends, and that part is filled in from the germline J gene. V is TRBV13-2 and J is TRBJ2-7; D is perhaps TRBD2 (5 bases). Looked up from germline, CDR1 is NNHNN and CDR2 is SYGAGS (reference sequence). The V gene lost 1 base and the J gene lost 2 bases, with 10 bases spanning the gap. CDR3 length equals 14 residues. The CDR3 here is CASGDLLGAYEQYF. The CDR3 bases that were read are TGTGCCAGCGGTGATTTGCTGGGTGCCTAT.

As concerns this clone: The listed genes are named as in mouse. The CDR3 end falls 4 residues outside the read, so it is completed with the germline J gene. This sequence joins TRBV31 and TRBJ1-2; 9 bases are a match to TRBD1. The V and J ends lost 3 bases and 3 bases, in that order; junction bases with no gene match: 5. The CDR3 length is 14 residues. CDR1 is GKSSPN, CDR2 SITVG, per germline. The CDR3 loop reads CAWSRDREDSDYTF. The covered CDR3 bases are TGTGCCTGGAGCCGGGACAGGGAGGACTCC.

This clone was detected only a few times. Mouse gene names and germline throughout. The CDR3 end lies 4 residues beyond the end of the read and is filled in from the germline J gene. This chain joins TRBV1 and TRBJ1-1; TRBD1 matches at 7 bases. Trimming took 0 bases from V and 3 from J; bases not matched to a gene: 4. The CDR3 is made up of 15 amino acids. Germline-derived CDR1 and CDR2 are NSQYPW and LRSPGD (reference sequence). CDR3 region: CTCSADGQGDTEVFF. The sequenced part of the CDR3 DNA is TGCACCTGCAGTGCAGATGGGCAGGGGGACACA. Filled out from reference TRBV1 and TRBJ1-1, the complete variable domain reads VTLLEQNPRWRLVPRGQAVNLRCILKNSQYPWMSWYQQDLQKQLQWLFTLRSPGDKEVKSLPGADYLATRVTDTELRLQVANMSQGRTLYCTCSADGQGDTEVFFGKGTRLTVV.

A word on this clone: Gene names and germline refer to mouse. The read ends 4 residues before the CDR3 terminus; that terminus is restored from the germline J gene. The chain combines TRBV19 with TRBJ2-4, with TRBD1 matching over 9 bases. The CDR3 extends over 17 amino acids. The J segment lost 0 bases and the V segment lost 4 bases, leaving 9 bases of the junction unmatched. Looked up from germline, CDR1 is FNHDT and CDR2 is SITEND (reference sequence). The sequenced CDR3 bases are TGTGCCAGCAGTCGGACAGGGGTTCTTAGTAGTCAAAAC. Its protein is CASSRTGVLSSQN. The CDR3 in its entirety is CASSRTGVLSSQNTLYF. The whole variable domain, filled in from reference TRBV19 and TRBJ2-4, reads GGIITQTPKFLIGQEGQKLTLKCQQNFNHDTMYWYRQDSGKGLRLIYYSITENDLQKGDLSEGYDASREKKSSFSLTVTSAQKNEMAVFLCASSRTGVLSSQNTLYFGAGTRLSVL.

This clone was seen a handful of times. The gene names given are mouse names. The CDR3 extends 4 residues past the end of the read, so its final part is completed from the germline J gene. The chain links TRBV1 to TRBJ2-5; D remains unclear. CDR1 is NSQYPW and CDR2 is LRSPGD in the germline V gene (reference sequence). The CDR3 length is 14 residues. V lost 2 bases to trimming and J lost 3 bases, with 9 bases between them. The CDR3 protein is CTCSAQTRQDTQYF. The sequenced part of the CDR3 DNA is TGCACCTGCAGTGCACAGACACGTCAAGAC.

Concerning this clone: These gene names are mouse names. Partial CDR3 DNA: TGTGCCAGCAGTGATGTCACACAGGGGTATGCT. It translates to CASSDVTQGYA. The whole CDR3 is CASSDVTQGYAEQFF. The chain couples TRBV13-1 to TRBJ2-1, with 7 bases fitting TRBD1. The read gets to within 4 residues of the CDR3 end, and the germline J gene fills in the rest. The ends lost 0 bases at V and 4 bases at J; junction bases unmatched: 4. Germline V gene data show CDR1 as NSHNY and CDR2 as SYGAGN. This CDR3 is built from 15 residues.

This clone has only a few counts. All gene names here are mouse names. The sequenced part of the CDR3 DNA is TGTGCCAGCAGGAGACAGGGGAACACCGGG. Amino acid sequence: CASRRQGNTG. The complete CDR3 sequence is CASRRQGNTGQLYF. The chain recombines TRBV19 with TRBJ2-2; 8 bases are a match to TRBD1. The observed sequence ends 4 residues before the CDR3 terminus, with the missing tail filled in from the germline J gene. Germline CDR1 is FNHDT and CDR2 is SITEND (reference sequence). The V segment lost 5 bases and the J segment 2 bases; nucleotides outside the gene matches: 2. This CDR3 has 14 amino acids.

With respect to this clone: Gene names refer to mouse genes. The CDR3 end lies 4 residues beyond the end of the read and is filled in from the germline J gene. The sample carries other DNA sequences with the same CDR3. The chain combines TRBV19 with TRBJ1-2; no definite D call. The CDR3 sequence is 13 residues long. Per the germline V gene, CDR1 is FNHDT and CDR2 is SITEND (reference sequence). V was trimmed by 5 bases and J by 0 bases, leaving 8 bases between them. The DNA read from the CDR3 is TGTGCCAGCAGAAGACAAGCAAACTCC. Translating gives CASRRQANS. In full, the CDR3 reads CASRRQANSDYTF.

This clone has only a few counts. Gene names denote mouse genes. Read coverage stops 4 residues before the CDR3 terminus; the germline J gene supplies the remainder. This same CDR3 is encoded by further DNA sequences in the sample. The rearrangement links TRBV19 to TRBJ1-2, with D maybe TRBD1 (5 bases). CDR1 and CDR2 (germline): FNHDT, SITEND (reference sequence). V shed 1 base and J shed 0 bases, with 7 bases lying between them. This CDR3 is 14 amino acids long. CDR3 in amino acids: CASSIRGSNSDYTF. CDR3 bases read: TGTGCCAGCAGTATAAGGGGTTCAAACTCC. The full variable domain, in which reference TRBV19 and TRBJ1-2 provide the parts outside the CDR3, is GGIITQTPKFLIGQEGQKLTLKCQQNFNHDTMYWYRQDSGKGLRLIYYSITENDLQKGDLSEGYDASREKKSSFSLTVTSAQKNEMAVFLCASSIRGSNSDYTFGSGTRLLVI.

Remarks on this clone: Gene names and germline match the mouse. Read data end 3 residues before the CDR3 end; the end is taken from the germline J gene. V gene TRBV5 combines with J gene TRBJ1-6, with D possibly matching TRBD1 (6 bases). TRBJ1-6 is recorded as an ORF, its role being uncertain. V was shortened by 4 bases and J by 6 bases, with 10 bases between the two germline ends. CDR3 length: 14 residues. CDR1 LGHNA and CDR2 YNLKQL come from the germline V gene (reference sequence). The part of the CDR3 DNA that was read is TGTGCCAGCAGCCCGGACAGAACTAATTCGCCC. Residues: CASSPDRTNSP. The entire CDR3 is CASSPDRTNSPLYF.

This clone came up a few times. The listed genes are named as in mouse. The read comes to an end 4 residues before the CDR3 does, leaving the germline J gene to fill in the end. The chain couples TRBV1 to TRBJ2-5; D unclear. V was pared by 1 base and J by 2 bases, with 10 bases between. This CDR3 comprises 15 residues. Germline-derived CDR1 and CDR2 are NSQYPW and LRSPGD (reference sequence). Partial CDR3 DNA: TGCACCTGCAGTGCAGGGGTCGCACTCCAAGAC. Residues: CTCSAGVALQD. The entire CDR3 is CTCSAGVALQDTQYF. Complete variable domain (other parts from reference TRBV1 and TRBJ2-5): VTLLEQNPRWRLVPRGQAVNLRCILKNSQYPWMSWYQQDLQKQLQWLFTLRSPGDKEVKSLPGADYLATRVTDTELRLQVANMSQGRTLYCTCSAGVALQDTQYFGPGTRLLVL.

On this clone: These gene names are mouse names. The read ends 4 residues before the CDR3 terminus; that terminus is restored from the germline J gene. The gene calls are TRBV13-1 and TRBJ2-3, with 9 positions matching TRBD1. This CDR3 has 16 residues. V gave up 7 bases and J gave up 0 bases; unmatched junction bases: 9. The germline V gene encodes CDR1 NSHNY and CDR2 SYGAGN. Partial CDR3 DNA: TGTGCCAGCTCTACAGGGGGCGCGGGTAGTGCAGAA. Its translation: CASSTGGAGSAE. The entire CDR3 sequence reads CASSTGGAGSAETLYF.

There are a few counts of this clone. Mouse names are used for the genes. The read comes to an end 4 residues before the CDR3 does, leaving the germline J gene to fill in the end. This chain uses TRBV5 with TRBJ2-3, with D perhaps TRBD2 (5 bases). The CDR3 extends over 17 amino acids. From germline, CDR1 is LGHNA and CDR2 YNLKQL (reference sequence). The V and J ends lost 1 base and 0 bases respectively, with 14 bases between them. The covered CDR3 bases are TGTGCCAGCAGCCAAGTGATTGGTGGGGATAGTGCAGAA. It codes for CASSQVIGGDSAE. The entire CDR3 protein reads CASSQVIGGDSAETLYF.